These 6 T cell receptor beta chains share one sample of origin, sequenced in a study of cytomegalovirus exposure and HLA in healthy donors (dated by TCRdb to 2017 to 2019). Libraries came from the immunoSEQ multiplex PCR assay. For the multiplex PCR, a mixture combining 60 forward primers for TCR Vbeta segments and 13 reverse primers for TCR Jbeta segments was used. This immuneACCESS table, as held by TCRdb, lists in-frame sequences with V and J called but not all clones. Of the missing ones, under half trace to an unresolved V gene in checked studies; the others have no known cause. Across this sample there are about 200,000 clones, with roughly 84% seen only once. About 1.7% of the sample lies in the top ten. The source material was PBMCs. All receptors derive from a man between 45 and 60 years old in good health and CMV-seronegative.

The CDR3 protein is CASSLLLPPPPGQGSAGANVLTF. CDR3 in DNA: TGTGCCAGCAGCCTACTACTGCCGCCCCCGCCGGGACAGGGGTCCGCTGGGGCCAACGTCCTGACTTTC. The chain carries TRBV13 and TRBJ2-6, with 10 bases lining up with TRBD1. Germline-derived CDR1 and CDR2 are PRHDT and FYEKMQ (reference sequence). The CDR3 sequence is 23 residues long. V gave up 5 bases and J gave up 2 bases; unmatched junction bases: 24.

This chain joins TRBV9 and TRBJ1-1; 8 bases match TRBD1. Germline V gives CDR1 SGDLS, CDR2 YYNGEE. V trimming: 3 bases; J trimming: 0 bases; junction bases outside the gene matches: 10. The CDR3 totals 17 residues. The CDR3 protein is CASSADRGYSMNTEAFF. CDR3 DNA sequence: TGTGCCAGCAGCGCTGACAGGGGATATTCCATGAACACTGAAGCTTTCTTT.

This chain connects TRBV30 to TRBJ2-7; 8 nucleotides line up with TRBD2. V shed 5 bases, J shed 6 bases, and the junction held 9 bases outside the gene matches. CDR3 size: 13 residues. The germline V gene has CDR1 GTSNPN and CDR2 SVGIG (reference sequence). CDR3 nucleotide sequence: TGTGCCTGGGGAGCGGGAGATCTATTCGAGCAGTACTTC. Its protein is CAWGAGDLFEQYF.

This chain links TRBV18 with TRBJ2-5, with 8 bases lining up with TRBD1. The V gene end was trimmed by 3 bases and the J gene end by 5 bases; junction bases not matched to a gene: 2. Germline CDR1 KGHSH, CDR2 LQKENI. This CDR3 is 13 amino acids long. DNA for the CDR3: TGTGCCAGCTCACCTGGGACAGGCGAGACCCAGTACTTC. Translation gives CASSPGTGETQYF.

The V and J genes are TRBV27 and TRBJ1-4; D not resolved. CDR3 size: 15 residues. V was shortened by 0 bases and J by 2 bases, with 7 bases between the two germline ends. Germline V lookup: CDR1 MNHEY, CDR2 SMNVEV (reference sequence). CDR3 sequence reads: CASSLSGVTNEKLFF. DNA for the CDR3: TGTGCCAGCAGTTTATCCGGAGTCACTAATGAAAAACTGTTTTTT.

V and J are TRBV2 and TRBJ1-4, with TRBD1 matching over 8 bases. This CDR3 contains 14 residues. Looked up from germline, CDR1 is SNHLY and CDR2 is FYNNEI. The ends lost 10 bases at V and 7 bases at J; junction bases unmatched: 11. The CDR3 reads CATRSDRVTEKLFF. The CDR3, as DNA: TGTGCCACCAGATCGGACAGGGTGACTGAAAAACTGTTTTTT.